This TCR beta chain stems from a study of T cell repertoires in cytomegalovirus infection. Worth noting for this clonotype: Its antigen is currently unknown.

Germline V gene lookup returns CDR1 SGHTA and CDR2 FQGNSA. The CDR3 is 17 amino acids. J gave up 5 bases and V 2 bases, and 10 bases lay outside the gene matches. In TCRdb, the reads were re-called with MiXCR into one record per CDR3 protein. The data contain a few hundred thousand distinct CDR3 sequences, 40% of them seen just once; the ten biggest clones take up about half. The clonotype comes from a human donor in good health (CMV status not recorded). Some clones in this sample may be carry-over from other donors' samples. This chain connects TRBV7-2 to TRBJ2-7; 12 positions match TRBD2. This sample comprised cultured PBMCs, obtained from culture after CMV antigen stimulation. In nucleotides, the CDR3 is TGTGCCAGCAGCTTAAGGCTAGCGGGGGGGCCGTGGAACGAGCAGTACTTC. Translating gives CASSLRLAGGPWNEQYF.